This T cell receptor (beta chain) was identified in a study of shared clonotypes between healthy human individuals. As regards this clone: Its antigen is undetermined.

The donors, all of them Caucasian adults, lived in Nashville, Tennessee. Division of CD4+ cells produced a CD45RA+ naive subset and a CD45RA-negative memory subset. Here immunoSEQ multiplex PCR was the method, and the copy in TCRdb shows in-frame clones only, minus some. The sample includes about 980,000 clones, about three quarters of them seen just once. Germline V gene lookup returns CDR1 SGHDN and CDR2 FVKESK. This CDR3 has 14 residues. The V segment lost 3 bases and the J segment 6 bases; nucleotides outside the gene matches: 5. Whole-study findings and limits: Among non-shared clonotypes, generation probabilities were lower than among those shared by all four donors. The study found roughly 5% of naive CD4 clonotypes shared across a handful of donors.

The chain links TRBV14 to TRBJ2-1; 7 bases map to TRBD2. The sequence was collected from a man younger than 35 in good health. Source material: memory CD4+ T cells sorted from blood. As for subset: CD45RA-negative fraction. CDR3 amino acids: CASSHGTKLNEQFF. The DNA of the CDR3 is TGTGCCAGCAGCCACGGGACTAAGCTCAATGAGCAGTTCTTC. The complete variable domain, with remaining parts taken from reference TRBV14 and TRBJ2-1, reads EAGVTQFPSHSVIEKGQTVTLRCDPISGHDNLYWYRRVMGKEIKFLLHFVKESKQDESGMPNNRFLAERTGGTYSTLKVQPAELEDSGVYFCASSHGTKLNEQFFGPGTRLTVL.